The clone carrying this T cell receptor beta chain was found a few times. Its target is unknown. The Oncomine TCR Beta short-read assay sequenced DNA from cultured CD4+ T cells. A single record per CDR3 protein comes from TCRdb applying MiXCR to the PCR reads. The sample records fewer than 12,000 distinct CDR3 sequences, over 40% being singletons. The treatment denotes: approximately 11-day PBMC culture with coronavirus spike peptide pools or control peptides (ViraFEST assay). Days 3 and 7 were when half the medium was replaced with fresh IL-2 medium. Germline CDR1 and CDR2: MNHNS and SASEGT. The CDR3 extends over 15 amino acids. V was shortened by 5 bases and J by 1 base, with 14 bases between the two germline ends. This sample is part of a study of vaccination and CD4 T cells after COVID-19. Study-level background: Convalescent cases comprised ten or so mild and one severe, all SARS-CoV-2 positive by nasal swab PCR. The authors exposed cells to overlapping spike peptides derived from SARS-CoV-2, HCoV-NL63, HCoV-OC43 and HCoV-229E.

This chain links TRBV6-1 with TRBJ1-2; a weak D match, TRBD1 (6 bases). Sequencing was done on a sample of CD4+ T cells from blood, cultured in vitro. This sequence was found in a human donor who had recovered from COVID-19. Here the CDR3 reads CASSRNRESNYGYTF. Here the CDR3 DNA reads TGTGCCAGCAGTAGGAACAGGGAGAGTAACTATGGCTACACCTTC.